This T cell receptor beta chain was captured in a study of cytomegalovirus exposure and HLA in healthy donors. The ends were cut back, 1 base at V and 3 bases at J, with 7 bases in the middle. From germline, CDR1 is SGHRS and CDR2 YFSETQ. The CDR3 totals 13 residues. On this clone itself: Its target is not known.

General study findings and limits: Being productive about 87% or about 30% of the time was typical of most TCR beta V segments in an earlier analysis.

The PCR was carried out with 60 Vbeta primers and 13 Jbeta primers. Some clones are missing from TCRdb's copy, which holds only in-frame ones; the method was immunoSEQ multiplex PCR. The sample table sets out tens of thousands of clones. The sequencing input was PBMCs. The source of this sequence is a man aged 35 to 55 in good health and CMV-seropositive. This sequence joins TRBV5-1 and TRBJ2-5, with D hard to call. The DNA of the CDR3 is TGCGCCAGCAGCTTGAGTTTAGAAGAGACCCAGTACTTC. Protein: CASSLSLEETQYF.